This T cell receptor (beta chain) is drawn from a study of blood T cell repertoires in COVID-19. Study in general: The analysed material was cDNA or gDNA that came from T cells, B-cell-depleted T cells, or PBMCs.

In the source study's methods: It was from reference gene primer amplification that nucleated cell counts were estimated. TCRdb keeps only in-frame clones here, not all; method: immunoSEQ multiplex PCR. V and J calls plus clone size are reproduced from that table; the DNA served to infer D and trimming. The sample contains some 180,000 clones, roughly 84% of which appear only once. Germline V lookup: CDR1 LNHDA, CDR2 SQIVND (reference sequence). V was clipped by 3 bases and J by 7 bases; unmatched bases: 12. The CDR3 sequence is 15 residues long. The specimen was peripheral blood. This sequence joins TRBV19 and TRBJ2-7, with 7 bases that match TRBD1. The source is a man aged 50 to 60 with COVID-19, enrolled during active disease. The CDR3 loop is CASSIQLGGSGEQYF. The CDR3 coding sequence is TGTGCCAGTAGTATCCAGTTAGGGGGCTCGGGAGAGCAGTACTTC.